Below are 9 T cell receptor beta chains sequenced from a single sample in a study of cytomegalovirus exposure and HLA in healthy donors. Sequenced by immunoSEQ multiplex PCR; TCRdb stores in-frame clones only, minus some. The table records a few hundred thousand clones, roughly 90% of them present only once. Sequenced material: PBMCs. The origin of the receptors is a woman aged 18-30 years in good health and CMV-seronegative.

This clone was picked up one time. The chain has TRBV29-1 and TRBJ2-1; D unresolved. The CDR3 is 14 residues long. Germline CDR1 reads SQVTM; CDR2 reads ANQGSEA. Trimming stripped 4 bases from V and 0 bases from J, with 10 bases between. Here the CDR3 reads CSVVRPSSYNEQFF. Here the CDR3 DNA reads TGCAGCGTTGTCAGGCCGAGCTCCTACAATGAGCAGTTCTTC.

The CDR3 loop is CASSWETGKQYF. Written as DNA, the CDR3 is TGTGCCAGCAGCTGGGAAACAGGGAAACAGTACTTC. The chain is built from TRBV11-2 and TRBJ2-4, with D possibly being TRBD1 (6 bases). The ends were cut back, 4 bases at V and 13 bases at J, with 14 bases in the middle. Germline lookup yields CDR1 SGHAT and CDR2 FQNNGV. The CDR3 extends over 12 amino acids. Complete variable domain (other parts from reference TRBV11-2 and TRBJ2-4): EAGVAQSPRYKIIEKRQSVAFWCNPISGHATLYWYQQILGQGPKLLIQFQNNGVVDDSQLPKDRFSAERLKGVDSTLKIQPAKLEDSAVYLCASSWETGKQYFGAGTRLSVL.

This clone was seen only once. The chain employs TRBV28 and TRBJ2-2; no definite D call. This CDR3 spans 12 amino acids. CDR1 is MDHEN and CDR2 is SYDVKM in the germline V gene. V was shortened by 1 base and J by 7 bases, with 4 bases between the two germline ends. The CDR3 loop is CASSLSGGELFF. The CDR3 DNA reads as TGTGCCAGCAGTTTATCCGGCGGGGAGCTGTTTTTT.

The V gene is TRBV6-5, the J gene TRBJ2-2; tentative D call: TRBD2 (6 bases). Germline lookup yields CDR1 MNHEY and CDR2 SVGAGI. This CDR3 region has 15 residues. V lost 2 bases, J lost 4 bases, and 11 bases lay in between. CDR3 residues: CASSYGGIGTGELFF. DNA of the CDR3: TGTGCCAGCAGTTACGGCGGGATAGGCACCGGGGAGCTGTTTTTT.

The V and J genes are TRBV29-1 and TRBJ1-2, with TRBD1 matching 8 bases. The germline V gene encodes CDR1 SQVTM and CDR2 ANQGSEA. CDR3 length: 15 amino acids. J lost 0 bases, V lost 3 bases, and 6 bases had no gene match. In nucleotides, the CDR3 is TGCAGCGTTGAGGCAGGGGGCCCATCTAACTATGGCTACACCTTC. It translates to CSVEAGGPSNYGYTF.

The chain employs TRBV19 and TRBJ2-7; tentatively, D is TRBD2 (6 bases). The germline V gene has CDR1 LNHDA and CDR2 SQIVND (reference sequence). This CDR3 spans 14 amino acids. V lost 5 bases, J lost 0 bases, and 11 bases lay in between. The CDR3 region has the DNA TGTGCCAGTAGTCCGACTAGGAGCTCCTACGAGCAGTACTTC. Amino acid sequence: CASSPTRSSYEQYF.

V gene TRBV9 combines with J gene TRBJ1-4; TRBD1 agrees at 7 bases. CDR3 size: 15 residues. The V gene's germline CDR1 is SGDLS and CDR2 YYNGEE. J lost 7 bases, V lost 0 bases, and 6 bases had no gene match. The chain's CDR3 is CASSVEAGGTEKLFF. CDR3 nucleotides: TGTGCCAGCAGCGTAGAGGCAGGGGGGACTGAAAAACTGTTTTTT.

This chain links TRBV9 with TRBJ2-7, with D perhaps TRBD1 (6 bases). This CDR3 is 16 amino acids long. Germline CDR1 SGDLS, CDR2 YYNGEE. V gave up 0 bases and J gave up 2 bases, with 15 bases separating them. The CDR3: CASSVGGRDITYEQYF. The CDR3 DNA follows: TGTGCCAGCAGCGTAGGGGGTCGGGACATTACCTACGAGCAGTACTTC.

The V gene is TRBV9, the J gene TRBJ2-1, with 7 bases lining up with TRBD1. The V gene end was trimmed by 0 bases and the J gene end by 0 bases; junction bases not matched to a gene: 9. CDR1 is SGDLS, CDR2 YYNGEE, per germline. The CDR3 covers 18 residues. The CDR3 nucleotides read TGTGCCAGCAGCGTAGAAAGGGAGACAGGGTACTCCTACAATGAGCAGTTCTTC. This translates into CASSVERETGYSYNEQFF.